The clone carrying this T cell receptor beta chain was seen ten or more times. Its antigen is currently unknown. Looked up from germline, CDR1 is SQVTM and CDR2 is ANQGSEA. The CDR3 length is 11 residues. Trimming removed 7 bases from V and 2 bases from J, with 8 bases in between. This record belongs to a study of T cells in Graves' hyperthyroidism and ophthalmopathy. Across the study: Once the initial diagnosis was made, peripheral blood was obtained before any treatment. Study findings and constraints: Using 13 V-J features, a model discriminated ophthalmopathy from stable hyperthyroidism.

RNA transcripts yielded amplified TCR beta CDR3 regions. The TCR CDR3 was amplified in a first-round RT-PCR using the HTBI primer set. TCRdb reprocessed the multiplex PCR reads via MiXCR and lists one record per CDR3 protein. The table has fewer than 350,000 distinct CDR3 sequences, about a sixth seen once. Patients were excluded because of uncontrolled infection, other autoimmune disease, pregnancy or lactation. PBMCs were derived from around 10 ml fresh peripheral blood. The rearrangement uses TRBV29-1 and TRBJ1-2, with unresolved D. This TCR came from a woman aged 40 to 50 with Graves' ophthalmopathy. Sequencing input: blood. CDR3 coding DNA: TGCAGCGCCCAGGACAACTATGGCTACACCTTC. This gives the protein CSAQDNYGYTF.